This entry features one T cell receptor beta chain sequence. Its antigen is not identified. In TCRdb, the 5' RACE reads were re-called with MiXCR into one record per CDR3 protein. This table has over 10,000 distinct CDR3 sequences, approximately 50% appearing once. Points from the study as a whole: In terms of TCR gene usage, tumor memory CD4+ T cells clustered together with blood and lymph node memory CD4+ cells, as well as with lymph node naive CD4+ cells.

V lost 6 bases, J lost 4 bases, and 19 bases lay in between. This CDR3 is built from 15 residues. Germline V lookup: CDR1 DFQATT, CDR2 SNEGSKA (reference sequence). Cells sorted as Tregs were CD4+, CD25+ and CD127-/low. The source of this sequence is a female donor with breast cancer. The chain combines TRBV20-1 with TRBJ1-5, with a weak D call TRBD1 (6 bases). Sequencing input: tumor-infiltrating Tregs sorted from the breast tumor. The CDR3 coding sequence is TGCAGTGCAACCACCGGGACACCAGGAAATCAGCCCCAGCATTTT. Translating it yields CSATTGTPGNQPQHF.